These 25 T cell receptor beta chains came from one sample sequenced in a study of blood T cell repertoires in COVID-19. Clones were read by immunoSEQ multiplex PCR, and TCRdb kept only the in-frame ones, dropping some. The profile shows about 160,000 clones, about 83% of them singletons. The sequencing input was peripheral blood. Receptor source: a man aged 35 to 55 who had recovered from COVID-19.

J is TRBJ2-1 and V is TRBV24-1; 9 bases agree with TRBD2. Germline-derived CDR1 and CDR2 are KGHDR and SFDVKD. Trimming cost V 4 bases and J 8 bases; bases outside gene matches: 11. This CDR3 is 16 amino acids long. This CDR3 is CATSDSVAGGWDEQFF. As DNA, the CDR3 is TGTGCCACCAGTGACTCGGTGGCGGGAGGGTGGGATGAGCAGTTCTTC.

This clone has more than one count but fewer than ten. This chain connects TRBV7-9 to TRBJ2-3, with D perhaps matching TRBD2 (5 bases). The CDR3 spans 11 residues. Looked up from germline, CDR1 is SEHNR and CDR2 is FQNEAQ (reference sequence). The V end lost 6 bases, the J end lost 8 bases, and 9 bases lay between the germline ends. This chain's CDR3 is CASSSRGTQYF. The CDR3 nucleotides are TGTGCCAGCAGTAGCCGGGGTACGCAGTATTTT.

This clone was seen once. This chain links TRBV5-1 with TRBJ1-6; 9 bases map to TRBD1. The germline CDR1 and CDR2 sequences are SGHRS and YFSETQ. V lost 4 bases, J lost 8 bases, and 13 bases stayed unmatched. The CDR3 contains 17 residues. The CDR3 coding sequence is TGCGCCAGCAGCGAGGTACCGGGACAGGGAGTTTATTCACCCCTCCACTTT. Translated: CASSEVPGQGVYSPLHF. Full variable domain (rest looked up from reference TRBV5-1 and TRBJ1-6): KAGVTQTPRYLIKTRGQQVTLSCSPISGHRSVSWYQQTPGQGLQFLFEYFSETQRNKGNFPGRFSGRQFSNSRSEMNVSTLELGDSALYLCASSEVPGQGVYSPLHFGNGTRLTVT.

This chain connects TRBV19 to TRBJ2-3; possibly TRBD2 for D (5 bases). The CDR3 covers 15 residues. Trimming cost V 5 bases and J 4 bases, with 16 bases left between them. Germline values: CDR1 LNHDA, CDR2 SQIVND (reference sequence). This CDR3 is CASSPRRAASDTQYF. The DNA for the CDR3 is TGTGCCAGTAGTCCTAGAAGAGCGGCCTCAGATACGCAGTATTTT.

This clone has more than one count but fewer than ten. The chain combines TRBV4-3 with TRBJ2-3; no firm D call. The CDR3 is made up of 16 amino acids. The V and J ends lost 1 base and 2 bases respectively, with 13 bases between them. Germline V gives CDR1 LGHNA, CDR2 YSLEER. CDR3 residues: CASSQGAHTITDTQYF. CDR3 DNA sequence: TGCGCCAGCAGCCAAGGGGCCCATACCATCACAGATACGCAGTATTTT.

This clone was picked up a small number of times. The chain joins TRBV27 to TRBJ2-7, with D tentatively TRBD2 (5 bases). Between the trimmed V and J ends, which lost 6 bases and 3 bases, there was a span of 12 bases. The CDR3 runs to 13 residues. CDR1 and CDR2 from the germline V gene are MNHEY and SMNVEV (reference sequence). Written as DNA, the CDR3 is TGTGCCAGCAGATCCGGACTTTACTACGAGCAGTACTTC. As protein: CASRSGLYYEQYF.

V usage is TRBV7-2 and J usage is TRBJ2-7; 8 bases are a match to TRBD2. The germline gives CDR1 SGHTA, CDR2 FQGNSA. J gave up 1 base and V 5 bases, and 13 bases lay outside the gene matches. This CDR3 has 17 amino acids. Here the CDR3 reads CASSRMLGLGGSYEQYF. The CDR3 coding sequence is TGTGCCAGCAGCCGCATGCTGGGACTAGGGGGATCCTACGAGCAGTACTTC.

V and J are TRBV6-2 or TRBV6-3 and TRBJ1-2, with D possibly TRBD1 on 5 matching bases. The germline gives CDR1 MNHEY, CDR2 SVGEGT. The CDR3 totals 15 residues. Trimming cost V 2 bases and J 2 bases, with 12 bases left between them. The CDR3 sequence: CASSYPGRENYGYTF. Here the CDR3 DNA reads TGTGCCAGCAGTTACCCGGGACGGGAGAACTATGGCTACACCTTC.

In DNA, the CDR3 is TGCGCCAGCAGCTTACAGGGCTCTGGAAACACCATATATTTT. As protein: CASSLQGSGNTIYF. V is TRBV5-1 and J is TRBJ1-3, with TRBD1 as a possible D gene (6 bases). Trimming took off 2 bases at V and 0 bases at J, with 6 bases between the two ends. The CDR3 is 14 amino acids. From germline, CDR1 is SGHRS and CDR2 YFSETQ.

In nucleotides, the CDR3 is TGTGCCACCAGTGAGGAGGGGGGCTACACCTTC. Protein sequence: CATSEEGGYTF. The chain has TRBV24-1 and TRBJ1-2; D perhaps matches TRBD1 (5 bases). Germline-derived CDR1 and CDR2 are KGHDR and SFDVKD. The V end lost 4 bases, the J end lost 8 bases, and 7 bases lay between the germline ends. The CDR3 totals 11 residues.

The chain employs TRBV6-2 or TRBV6-3 and TRBJ2-3; TRBD2 matches at 12 bases. CDR3 length: 16 amino acids. Germline trimming cut 5 bases from V and 2 bases from J; bases unmatched to any gene: 5. CDR1 and CDR2 (germline): MNHEY, SVGEGT. CDR3 nucleotides: TGTGCCAGCAGTGGCCGGACTAGCGGGACCACAGATACGCAGTATTTT. It codes for CASSGRTSGTTDTQYF.

The V gene is TRBV2, the J gene TRBJ2-2; 7 bases line up with TRBD1. V was pared by 11 bases and J by 8 bases, with 8 bases of the junction left unmatched. This CDR3 has 12 amino acids. Germline V CDR1 and CDR2: SNHLY, FYNNEI. This CDR3 reads CAAGDSEGELFF. The CDR3 DNA reads as TGTGCCGCTGGGGACAGCGAGGGGGAGCTGTTTTTT.

This chain uses TRBV30 with TRBJ1-2; 8 bases are a match to TRBD1. This CDR3 has 11 residues. Germline V gene lookup returns CDR1 GTSNPN and CDR2 SVGIG (reference sequence). The J segment lost 12 bases and the V segment lost 4 bases, leaving 7 bases of the junction unmatched. CDR3 coding DNA: TGTGCCTGGATTGGACAGGGAGGAAACACCTTC. Protein sequence: CAWIGQGGNTF.

J is TRBJ1-2 and V is TRBV7-2; perhaps TRBD1 as D (6 bases). This CDR3 region has 13 residues. Trimming left V 2 bases short and J 5 bases short, with 9 bases between. Germline CDR1 SGHTA, CDR2 FQGNSA. CDR3 residues: CASSLRQEYGYTF. Written as DNA, the CDR3 is TGTGCCAGCAGCTTACGACAGGAATATGGCTACACCTTC.

The V and J genes are TRBV9 and TRBJ2-5; 7 nucleotides agree with TRBD2. CDR3 length: 15 residues. J gave up 5 bases and V 4 bases, and 11 bases lay outside the gene matches. Germline values: CDR1 SGDLS, CDR2 YYNGEE. The CDR3 DNA reads TGTGCCAGCAGCAAGTCCTGGGGGGAGGGGGAGACCCAGTACTTC. It specifies CASSKSWGEGETQYF.

The rearrangement joins TRBV28 to TRBJ1-2; D is possibly TRBD1 (5 bases). The V end was cut by 2 bases, the J end by 3 bases, with 10 bases between. Germline V gives CDR1 MDHEN, CDR2 SYDVKM. The CDR3 contains 14 residues. The CDR3 protein is CASSLGDSYYGYTF. Written as DNA, the CDR3 is TGTGCCAGCAGTTTAGGGGACTCCTACTATGGCTACACCTTC.

The chain is built from TRBV5-8 and TRBJ2-1; 9 bases fit TRBD1. The CDR3 is 11 amino acids. The trim removed 3 bases at V and 14 bases at J, leaving 3 bases unmatched. Per the germline V gene, CDR1 is SGHTS and CDR2 is YDEGEE. The CDR3 DNA reads as TGTGCCAGCAGCTCCCGACAGGGGGAGTTCTTC. Its protein is CASSSRQGEFF.

The chain employs TRBV27 and TRBJ2-2, with 8 nucleotides matching TRBD2. Germline assignment: CDR1 MNHEY and CDR2 SMNVEV (reference sequence). Trimming at V came to 3 bases and at J to 8 bases, leaving 5 bases not matched to a gene. The CDR3 extends over 14 amino acids. The CDR3 bases are TGTGCCAGCAGTTTCCGGGAGGGCCTAGGGGAGCTGTTTTTT. This codes for CASSFREGLGELFF.

This clone was counted a few times. Other DNA variants within this sample encode the same CDR3. The CDR3 coding sequence is TGTGCCAGCTCCCCCGGACAAGAAGAGACCCAGTACTTC. Translation: CASSPGQEETQYF. This chain joins TRBV18 and TRBJ2-5; D is perhaps TRBD1 (5 bases). V was trimmed by 6 bases and J by 3 bases, leaving 11 bases between them. This CDR3 has 13 amino acids. The germline V gene encodes CDR1 KGHSH and CDR2 LQKENI.

The chain links TRBV5-1 to TRBJ2-1; D may be TRBD1 (6 bases). Trimming pared 7 bases from V and 5 bases from J, leaving 13 bases between. Germline-derived CDR1 and CDR2 are SGHRS and YFSETQ. This CDR3 region has 13 residues. DNA for the CDR3: TGCGCCAGCTCCCGGGACACCGACAATGAGCAGTTCTTC. Amino acid sequence: CASSRDTDNEQFF.

V usage is TRBV18 and J usage is TRBJ2-7; no firm D call. Trimming cost V 4 bases and J 2 bases, with 6 bases left between them. Germline V gives CDR1 KGHSH, CDR2 LQKENI. The CDR3 has 12 residues. Written as DNA, the CDR3 is TGTGCCAGCTCACGAGAAGCCTACGAGCAGTACTTC. Protein: CASSREAYEQYF.

The chain is built from TRBV9 and TRBJ2-7, with TRBD2 as a possible D gene (7 bases). V was cut by 4 bases and J by 4 bases, with 12 bases left in between. Germline V gene data show CDR1 as SGDLS and CDR2 as YYNGEE. This CDR3 comprises 13 residues. CDR3 sequence (DNA): TGTGCCAGCAGCCCAGGGAGGGGGTACGAGCAGTACTTC. This translates into CASSPGRGYEQYF.

In its sample, this clone was seen once. This sequence joins TRBV5-1 and TRBJ2-7; maybe TRBD1 (6 bases). The CDR3 is 12 residues long. The germline V gene encodes CDR1 SGHRS and CDR2 YFSETQ. The ends were cut back, 3 bases at V and 7 bases at J, with 11 bases in the middle. The CDR3 sequence is CASSWTGTEQYF. The CDR3 nucleotides read TGCGCCAGCAGCTGGACCGGGACAGAGCAGTACTTC. Based on the CDR3 plus reference TRBV5-1 and TRBJ2-7, the full variable domain is KAGVTQTPRYLIKTRGQQVTLSCSPISGHRSVSWYQQTPGQGLQFLFEYFSETQRNKGNFPGRFSGRQFSNSRSEMNVSTLELGDSALYLCASSWTGTEQYFGPGTRLTVT.

The chain has TRBV19 and TRBJ1-3; D not resolved. The CDR3 spans 11 residues. Germline V gene data show CDR1 as LNHDA and CDR2 as SQIVND (reference sequence). The ends were cut back, 4 bases at V and 7 bases at J, with 5 bases in the middle. In nucleotides, the CDR3 is TGTGCCAGTAGTAGTTCGAACACCATATATTTT. Translation gives CASSSSNTIYF.

The rearrangement uses TRBV9 and TRBJ2-6, with D possibly being TRBD2 (5 bases). Between the trimmed V and J ends, which lost 4 bases and 0 bases, there was a span of 11 bases. Germline V gene data show CDR1 as SGDLS and CDR2 as YYNGEE. This CDR3 has 16 residues. In nucleotides, the CDR3 is TGTGCCAGCAGCTCTACACGGGGCTCTGGGGCCAACGTCCTGACTTTC. This codes for CASSSTRGSGANVLTF.